The TCR beta chain under discussion was sequenced for a study of T cell repertoires in cytomegalovirus infection. At the level of the study: Selected CMV epitopes included recently identified HLA-C-restricted ones as well as well-studied HLA-B-restricted ones. Evidence of both CMV infection and a matching HLA type came from public TCR beta signatures. Study observations and caveats: It was HLA-C-restricted CMV-specific TCR beta clonotypes that dominated the response ex vivo. Carriage of CMV together with the relevant HLA was identifiable through cumulative public TCR beta family frequency.

TCRdb redid the calling of the reads with MiXCR, one entry per CDR3 protein. The data hold hundreds of thousands of distinct CDR3 sequences, with 33% observed a single time. This clonotype occurred a few times. Antigen: not known. Trimming took 5 bases from V and 4 from J; bases not matched to a gene: 11. The CDR3 spans 18 residues. Germline loops: CDR1 MNHEY, CDR2 SVGEGT. The sequencing used cultured PBMCs, collected from culture after CMV antigen stimulation. This sequence was found in a human donor in good health (CMV status not recorded). Some clones in this sample may be carry-over from other donors' samples. The chain couples TRBV6-2 or TRBV6-3 to TRBJ2-5; 15 bases line up with TRBD2. The CDR3 bases are TGTGCCAGCAGTCCATGGACTAGCGGGAGGGCCCACGGAGAGACCCAGTACTTC. Residues: CASSPWTSGRAHGETQYF.